These 16 T cell receptor beta chains originate from one sample sequenced in a study of blood T cell repertoires in COVID-19. The assay was immunoSEQ multiplex PCR, and TCRdb's table has in-frame clones only and misses some. Of approximately 80,000 clones in the sample, about 86% are singletons; the top ten hold about 45%. The sequenced sample consisted of peripheral blood. The receptors were sampled from a man aged 80 or over with acute or convalescent COVID-19.

The chain recombines TRBV3-1 (or the pseudogene TRBV3-2) with TRBJ2-1; 7 bases match TRBD2. The ends lost 4 bases at V and 3 bases at J; junction bases unmatched: 6. The CDR3 loop spans 15 amino acids. Germline CDR1 is LGHDT and CDR2 is YNNKEL (reference sequence). CDR3 region: CASSPRDYLYNEQFF. CDR3 DNA: TGTGCCAGCAGCCCCCGGGACTACCTCTACAATGAGCAGTTCTTC.

The chain carries TRBV6-5 and TRBJ1-1; tentatively, D is TRBD1 (6 bases). With 5 bases removed from V and 4 bases from J, the gap between germline ends came to 17 bases. The CDR3 has 15 amino acids. Looked up from germline, CDR1 is MNHEY and CDR2 is SVGAGI. CDR3 nucleotides: TGTGCCAGCAGTAATCACAGGGAGAAAGGCACTGAAGCTTTCTTT. It translates to CASSNHREKGTEAFF.

The V and J genes are TRBV6-5 and TRBJ1-3, with TRBD1 as a possible D gene (6 bases). Between the trimmed V and J ends, which lost 0 bases and 4 bases, there was a span of 10 bases. CDR3 length equals 15 residues. Germline values: CDR1 MNHEY, CDR2 SVGAGI. CDR3 sequence: CASSYSSGQGNTIYF. The DNA for the CDR3 is TGTGCCAGCAGTTACTCTTCCGGACAGGGAAACACCATATATTTT.

This clone showed up just once. The chain uses TRBV11-2 and TRBJ2-7, with 7 bases fitting TRBD1. J gave up 2 bases and V 5 bases, and 6 bases lay outside the gene matches. Germline V gene lookup returns CDR1 SGHAT and CDR2 FQNNGV. This CDR3 has 14 amino acids. The DNA for the CDR3 is TGTGCCAGCAGCCCGTTAAGGGGGCCCTACGAGCAGTACTTC. Its protein product is CASSPLRGPYEQYF.

This clone was detected once. The chain has TRBV5-1 and TRBJ2-7; 7 bases line up with TRBD1. CDR3 length: 15 amino acids. Germline CDR1 SGHRS, CDR2 YFSETQ. V lost 0 bases, J lost 1 base, and 4 bases stayed unmatched. DNA of the CDR3: TGCGCCAGCAGCTTGGATGGGACAGCATCCTACGAGCAGTACTTC. Amino acid sequence: CASSLDGTASYEQYF.

V gene TRBV18 combines with J gene TRBJ2-3; 13 bases match TRBD2. The CDR3 length is 14 residues. The junction had 3 bases not matched to a gene; V was cut back by 8 bases and J by 4 bases. Germline values: CDR1 KGHSH, CDR2 LQKENI. The chain's CDR3 is CASQGLAGPDTQYF. The CDR3 nucleotides read TGTGCCAGCCAGGGACTAGCGGGACCAGATACGCAGTATTTT.

This clone has a single count. This chain links TRBV3-1 (or the pseudogene TRBV3-2) with TRBJ1-5; no reliable D call. The CDR3 loop spans 15 amino acids. Trimming stripped 1 base from V and 2 bases from J, with 9 bases between. CDR1 and CDR2 from the germline V gene are LGHDT and YNNKEL (reference sequence). The CDR3 reads CASSQGGLGNQPQHF. CDR3 in DNA: TGTGCCAGCAGCCAAGGAGGGTTGGGCAATCAGCCCCAGCATTTT.

This clone was detected once. The chain is built from TRBV7-2 and TRBJ2-7, with TRBD1 matching 10 bases. The CDR3 runs 15 residues. Germline V gene lookup returns CDR1 SGHTA and CDR2 FQGNSA. With 4 bases clipped from V and 4 bases from J, the junction kept 7 bases outside the gene matches. The CDR3 sequence: CASSSRDRGLYEQYF. The CDR3 nucleotides are TGTGCCAGCAGCTCACGCGACAGGGGGCTATACGAGCAGTACTTC.

This clone was picked up a small number of times. This chain connects TRBV28 to TRBJ2-7; perhaps TRBD1 as D (5 bases). The CDR3 contains 15 residues. CDR1 is MDHEN and CDR2 is SYDVKM in the germline V gene. Deletions cut 2 bases from V and 7 bases from J, with 18 bases between. The CDR3 region has the DNA TGTGCCAGCAGTTTAGCTTCAACAGGAAGTTCTGAGCAGTACTTC. Protein product: CASSLASTGSSEQYF.

The chain recombines TRBV11-3 with TRBJ2-1, with TRBD1 matching over 8 bases. CDR1 SGHNT and CDR2 YENEEA come from the germline V gene. The V and J ends lost 5 bases and 6 bases, in that order; junction bases with no gene match: 12. The CDR3 is made up of 16 amino acids. The chain's CDR3 is CASSDRPTTGVNEQFF. The CDR3 DNA sequence: TGTGCCAGCAGCGATAGACCCACGACAGGGGTCAATGAGCAGTTCTTC.

The gene calls are TRBV4-2 and TRBJ2-7; 8 positions agree with TRBD2. CDR3 length: 16 amino acids. Per the germline V gene, CDR1 is LGHNA and CDR2 is YNFKEQ. V was pared by 1 base and J by 2 bases, with 7 bases of the junction left unmatched. DNA for the CDR3: TGTGCCAGCAGCCAAGGGGGGGCGGGAGGCGCCTACGAGCAGTACTTC. Its protein is CASSQGGAGGAYEQYF.

V is TRBV19 and J is TRBJ1-5; unclear D gene. CDR1 and CDR2 (germline): LNHDA, SQIVND (reference sequence). With 5 bases removed from V and 5 bases from J, the gap between germline ends came to 10 bases. CDR3 length: 13 amino acids. CDR3 protein: CASSSGYYQPQHF. The DNA of the CDR3 is TGTGCCAGTAGTTCGGGGTATTATCAGCCCCAGCATTTT.

This sequence joins TRBV5-6 and TRBJ2-4; TRBD2 matches at 9 bases. Germline-derived CDR1 and CDR2 are SGHDT and YYEEEE. The CDR3 covers 16 residues. The trim removed 1 base at V and 3 bases at J, leaving 5 bases unmatched. DNA for the CDR3: TGTGCCAGCAGCTTGCGAGGGACTAGCAACAAAAACATTCAGTACTTC. This encodes CASSLRGTSNKNIQYF. Based on the CDR3 plus reference TRBV5-6 and TRBJ2-4, the full variable domain is DAGVTQSPTHLIKTRGQQVTLRCSPKSGHDTVSWYQQALGQGPQFIFQYYEEEERQRGNFPDRFSGHQFPNYSSELNVNALLLGDSALYLCASSLRGTSNKNIQYFGAGTRLSVL.

CDR3 sequence reads: CASSQDVTYNEQFF. CDR3 bases: TGTGCCAGCAGCCAAGATGTCACCTACAATGAGCAGTTCTTC. The V call is TRBV3-1 (or the pseudogene TRBV3-2), the J call TRBJ2-1; D is undetermined. V lost 0 bases, J lost 2 bases, and 5 bases lay in between. This CDR3 spans 14 amino acids. Germline-derived CDR1 and CDR2 are LGHDT and YNNKEL (reference sequence).

The chain links TRBV5-1 to TRBJ2-3; D may be TRBD2 (6 bases). Germline V gene sequence: CDR1 SGHRS, CDR2 YFSETQ. Between the trimmed V and J ends, which lost 7 bases and 5 bases, there was a span of 17 bases. The CDR3 totals 14 residues. This chain's CDR3 is CASGRREIKDTQYF. CDR3 DNA: TGCGCCAGCGGCCGACGGGAGATTAAAGATACGCAGTATTTT.

By proportion, this clone is medium-sized. V gene TRBV3-1 (or the pseudogene TRBV3-2) combines with J gene TRBJ1-1; D perhaps matches TRBD1 (6 bases). This CDR3 contains 14 residues. V gave up 1 base and J gave up 6 bases, with 12 bases separating them. CDR1 and CDR2 (germline): LGHDT, YNNKEL (reference sequence). The CDR3 sequence: CASSQGQGGSEAFF. The CDR3 DNA sequence: TGTGCCAGCAGCCAAGGCCAAGGGGGTTCTGAAGCTTTCTTT.